This T cell receptor beta chain was retrieved from a study of blood T cell repertoires in COVID-19 (dated by TCRdb to about 2020). Regarding the research as a whole: Samples covering the acute and convalescent phases of COVID-19 were provided by collaborators in the United States, Italy and Spain. The prospective study material was composed of cDNA or gDNA derived from T cells, B-cell-depleted T cells, or PBMCs. Subjects who had been exposed to COVID-19, were actively infected with it, or had recovered from it provided the deeply sampled blood TCRbeta repertoires that made up the dataset. The repertoires were made available in a free public database intended to serve as a resource for research on the immune response to SARS-CoV-2. Samples were obtained from the ongoing ImmuneRACE study (first 160 participants) and from some 1,200 subjects provided by 6 global collaborators. A de-identified subject ID, COVID-19 status, age in years and sex were almost always included in the sample metadata. HLA class I and class II types, where available, came from metadata supplied by the sample provider rather than from assay-based typing. What the authors observed across the whole study: How much clinical and demographic metadata was included differed by source and by participant, and the metadata was provided uncurated.

Regarding this clone: Its antigen is currently not known. No clone much larger than this one lies a single base away; base qualities are absent. Other DNA sequences from this sample encode an identical CDR3 as well.

The immunoSEQ Assay, a bias-controlled multiplex PCR, was used to amplify TCRbeta CDR3 regions from genomic DNA. On the study's bioinformatics: The number of nucleated cells in each sample was estimated by amplification of reference gene primers within the assay. To quantify the absolute abundance of each unique TCRbeta CDR3 rearrangement, sequence reads were collapsed and filtered. For each sample, productive Simpson clonality was calculated as the square root of Simpson's diversity index over productive rearrangements. Held by TCRdb, this immuneACCESS table contains in-frame sequences only and omits some clones. Under half of the omission traces to an unresolved V gene where checked; the cause of the rest is unknown. V and J calls plus clone size are reproduced from that table; the DNA served to infer D and trimming. The sample table holds approximately 470,000 clones, of which 70% to 90% were seen once. Of the sample, approximately 3.2% is held by the ten largest clones.

Collaborating institutions collected whole blood in K2EDTA tubes following their own protocols. For TCRbeta analysis, collaborators shipped samples in one of three forms: frozen whole blood, isolated PBMCs, or DNA extracted from either of those sample types. Trimming costs V 0 bases and J 5 bases, and their ends lie 7 bases apart. The CDR3 contains 13 residues, cysteine and phenylalanine counted. Only the CDR3 portion is preserved as DNA: 39 bases, with reading frame beginning at the first base. For CDR1 and CDR2, the germline V gene lists MNHNS and SASEGT. The source is a human donor in a cohort sampled during active COVID-19. The sequencing sample was made of peripheral blood. Recombination linked TRBV6-1 to TRBJ1-1; TRBD1 is possibly the D segment (5 matching bases). Here is the DNA: TGTGCCAGCAGTGAAGCCAGGGATACTGAAGCTTTCTTT. Protein translation: CASSEARDTEAFF.